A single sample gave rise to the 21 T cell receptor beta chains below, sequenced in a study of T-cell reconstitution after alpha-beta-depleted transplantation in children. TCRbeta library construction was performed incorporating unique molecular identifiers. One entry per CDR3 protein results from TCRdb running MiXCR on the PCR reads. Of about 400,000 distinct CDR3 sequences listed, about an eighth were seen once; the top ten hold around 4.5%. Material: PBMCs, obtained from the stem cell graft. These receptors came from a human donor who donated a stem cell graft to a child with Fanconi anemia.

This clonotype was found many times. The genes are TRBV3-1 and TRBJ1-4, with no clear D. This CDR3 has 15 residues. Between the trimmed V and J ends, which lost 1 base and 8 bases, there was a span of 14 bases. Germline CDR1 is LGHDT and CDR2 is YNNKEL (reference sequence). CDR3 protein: CASSQGGGLGEKLFF. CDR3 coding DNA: TGTGCCAGCAGCCAAGGAGGAGGGTTAGGCGAAAAACTGTTTTTT.

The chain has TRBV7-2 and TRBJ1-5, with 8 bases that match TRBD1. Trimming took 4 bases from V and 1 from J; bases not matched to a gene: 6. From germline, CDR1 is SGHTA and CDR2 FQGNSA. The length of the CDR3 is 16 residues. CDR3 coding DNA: TGTGCCAGCAGCTCCGGACAGGGTCAGAGCAATCAGCCCCAGCATTTT. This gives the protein CASSSGQGQSNQPQHF.

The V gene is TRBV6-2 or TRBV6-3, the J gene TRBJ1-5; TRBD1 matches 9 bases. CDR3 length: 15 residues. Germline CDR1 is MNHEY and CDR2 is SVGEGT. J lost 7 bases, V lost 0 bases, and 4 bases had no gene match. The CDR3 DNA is TGTGCCAGCAGTTACTCAGGACAGGGGAACCAGCCCCAGCATTTT. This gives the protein CASSYSGQGNQPQHF.

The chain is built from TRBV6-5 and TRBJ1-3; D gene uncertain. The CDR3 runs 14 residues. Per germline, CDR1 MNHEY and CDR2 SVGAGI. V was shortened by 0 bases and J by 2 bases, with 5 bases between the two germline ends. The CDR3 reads CASSYSQTGNTIYF. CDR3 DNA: TGTGCCAGCAGTTACTCGCAAACTGGAAACACCATATATTTT.

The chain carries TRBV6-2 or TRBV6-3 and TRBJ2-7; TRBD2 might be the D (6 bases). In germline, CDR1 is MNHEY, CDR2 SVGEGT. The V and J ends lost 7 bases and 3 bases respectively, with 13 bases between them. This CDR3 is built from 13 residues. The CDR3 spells CASTDGGNYEQYF. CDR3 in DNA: TGTGCCAGCACCGACGGGGGAAACTACGAGCAGTACTTC.

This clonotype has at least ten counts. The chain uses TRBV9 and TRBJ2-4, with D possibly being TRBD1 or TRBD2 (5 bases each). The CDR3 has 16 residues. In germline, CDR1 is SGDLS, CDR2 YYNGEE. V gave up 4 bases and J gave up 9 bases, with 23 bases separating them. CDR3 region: CASSPQGDTPGGIQYF. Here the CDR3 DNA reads TGTGCCAGCAGCCCCCAGGGAGACACTCCTGGCGGCATTCAGTACTTC.

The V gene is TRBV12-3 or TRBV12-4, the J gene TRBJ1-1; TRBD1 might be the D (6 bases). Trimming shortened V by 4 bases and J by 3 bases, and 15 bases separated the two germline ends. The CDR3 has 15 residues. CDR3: CASSYPIDRYTEAFF. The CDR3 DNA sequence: TGTGCCAGCAGTTATCCGATAGACAGGTACACTGAAGCTTTCTTT.

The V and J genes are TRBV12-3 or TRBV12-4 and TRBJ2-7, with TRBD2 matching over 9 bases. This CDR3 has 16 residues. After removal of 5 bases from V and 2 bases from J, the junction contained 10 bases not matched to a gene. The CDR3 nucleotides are TGTGCCAGCAGTCTGGGGCGACTAGCGGCAACCTACGAGCAGTACTTC. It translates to CASSLGRLAATYEQYF.

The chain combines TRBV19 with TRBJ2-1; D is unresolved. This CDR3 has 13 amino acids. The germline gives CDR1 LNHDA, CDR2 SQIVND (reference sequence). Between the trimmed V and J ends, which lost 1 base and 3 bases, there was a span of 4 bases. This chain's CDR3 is CASSIGNYNEQFF. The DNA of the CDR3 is TGTGCCAGTAGTATAGGGAACTACAATGAGCAGTTCTTC.

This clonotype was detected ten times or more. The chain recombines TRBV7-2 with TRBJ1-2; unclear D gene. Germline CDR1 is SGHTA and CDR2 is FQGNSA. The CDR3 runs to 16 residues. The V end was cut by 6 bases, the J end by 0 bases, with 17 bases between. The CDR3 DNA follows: TGTGCCAGCAGTCCTACTACGTACATCTCTAACTATGGCTACACCTTC. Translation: CASSPTTYISNYGYTF.

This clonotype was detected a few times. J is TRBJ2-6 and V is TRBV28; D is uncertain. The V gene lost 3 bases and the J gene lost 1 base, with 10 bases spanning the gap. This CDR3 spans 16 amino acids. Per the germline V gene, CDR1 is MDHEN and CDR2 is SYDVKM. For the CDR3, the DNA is TGTGCCAGCAGTTTCCCCCCTTTGTCTGGGGCCAACGTCCTGACTTTC. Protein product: CASSFPPLSGANVLTF.

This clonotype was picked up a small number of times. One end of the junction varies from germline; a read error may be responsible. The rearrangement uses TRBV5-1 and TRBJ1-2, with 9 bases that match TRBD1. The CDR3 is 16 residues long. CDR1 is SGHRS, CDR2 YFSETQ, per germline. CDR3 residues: CASRLGQGRSNYGYTF. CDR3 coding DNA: TGCGCCAGCAGATTGGGACAGGGACGGTCTAACTATGGCTACACCTTC.

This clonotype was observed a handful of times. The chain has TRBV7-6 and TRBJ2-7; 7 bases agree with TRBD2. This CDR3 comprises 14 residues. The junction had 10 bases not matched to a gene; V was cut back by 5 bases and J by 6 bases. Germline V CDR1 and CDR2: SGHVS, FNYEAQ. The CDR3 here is CASSMLGGDLEQYF. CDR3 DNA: TGTGCCAGCAGCATGCTGGGGGGGGACCTCGAGCAGTACTTC.

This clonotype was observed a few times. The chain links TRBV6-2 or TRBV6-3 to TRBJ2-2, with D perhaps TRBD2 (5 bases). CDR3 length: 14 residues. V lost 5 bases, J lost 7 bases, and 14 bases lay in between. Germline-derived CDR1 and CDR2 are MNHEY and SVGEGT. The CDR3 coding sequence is TGTGCCAGCAGTCCAGGAGGACTCGGCGGGGAGCTGTTTTTT. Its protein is CASSPGGLGGELFF.

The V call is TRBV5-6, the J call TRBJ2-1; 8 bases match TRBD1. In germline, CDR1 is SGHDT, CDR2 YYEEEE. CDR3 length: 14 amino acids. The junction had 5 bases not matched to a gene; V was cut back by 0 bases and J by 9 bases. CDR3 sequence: CASSLVHRGSEQFF. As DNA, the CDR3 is TGTGCCAGCAGCTTGGTGCACAGGGGGTCTGAGCAGTTCTTC.

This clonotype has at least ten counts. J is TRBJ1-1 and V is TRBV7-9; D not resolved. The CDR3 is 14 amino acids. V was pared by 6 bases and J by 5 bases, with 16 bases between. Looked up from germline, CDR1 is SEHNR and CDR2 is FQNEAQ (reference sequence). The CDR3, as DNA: TGTGCCAGCAGTCTCCGGGAGGGCTGGACTGAAGCTTTCTTT. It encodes CASSLREGWTEAFF.

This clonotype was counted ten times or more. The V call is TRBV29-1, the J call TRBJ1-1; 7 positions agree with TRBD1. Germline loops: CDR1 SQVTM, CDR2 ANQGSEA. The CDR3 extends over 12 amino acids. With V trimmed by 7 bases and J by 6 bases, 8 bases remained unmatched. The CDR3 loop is CSAASGGAEAFF. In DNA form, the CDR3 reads TGCAGCGCCGCCTCAGGGGGAGCTGAAGCTTTCTTT.

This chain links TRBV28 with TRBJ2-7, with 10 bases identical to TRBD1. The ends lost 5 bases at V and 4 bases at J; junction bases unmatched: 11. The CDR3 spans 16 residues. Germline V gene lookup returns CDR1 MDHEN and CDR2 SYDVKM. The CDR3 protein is CASSDRPGQGRYEQYV. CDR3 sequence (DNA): TGTGCCAGCAGTGACAGACCGGGACAGGGGCGATACGAGCAGTACGTC.

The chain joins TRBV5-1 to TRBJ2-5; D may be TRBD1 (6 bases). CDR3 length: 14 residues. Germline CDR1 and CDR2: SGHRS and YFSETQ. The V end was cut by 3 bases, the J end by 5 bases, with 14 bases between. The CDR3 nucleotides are TGCGCCAGCAGCTCGATACAGGGCGCCGAGACCCAGTACTTC. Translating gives CASSSIQGAETQYF.

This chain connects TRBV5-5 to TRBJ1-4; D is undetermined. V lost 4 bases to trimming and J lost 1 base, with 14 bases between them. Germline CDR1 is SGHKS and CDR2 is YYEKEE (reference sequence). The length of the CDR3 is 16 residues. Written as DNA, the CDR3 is TGTGCCAGCAGCGCACCAGACTTGGGAACTAATGAAAAACTGTTTTTT. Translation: CASSAPDLGTNEKLFF.

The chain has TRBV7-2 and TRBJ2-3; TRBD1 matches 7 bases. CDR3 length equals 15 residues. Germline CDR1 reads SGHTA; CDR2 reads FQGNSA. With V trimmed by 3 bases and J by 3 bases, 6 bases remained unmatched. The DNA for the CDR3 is TGTGCCAGCAGCTTGGGACAGCGTCCGACAGATACGCAGTATTTT. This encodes CASSLGQRPTDTQYF.